Listed below are T cell receptor beta chains from one sample, sequenced in a study of T cell changes during pregnancy in multiple sclerosis. Clones were sequenced by immunoSEQ multiplex PCR, and TCRdb holds only the in-frame ones, with some missing. Of about 8,500 clones listed, 70% to 90% are singletons. The starting material was CD8+ T cells from peripheral blood mononuclear cells, obtained in the first trimester of pregnancy. The origin of the receptors is a female donor in good health, enrolled as a control in a pregnancy study. CDR3s include the opening cysteine and the closing phenylalanine or tryptophan. The D gene is left open where the match is weak. Clone size is given for some rows only: seen once, a few or many times, or a class if the clone is expanded.

CDR3 length: 13
D gene: -
J gene: TRBJ2-7
V gene: TRBV5-1
clone size: once
CDR3 DNA: TGCGCCAGCAGCTTGGACGGGACCTACGAGCAGTACTTC
CDR3 protein: CASSLDGTYEQYF

CDR3 length: 16
D gene: TRBD1
J gene: TRBJ1-1
V gene: TRBV6-5
clone size: -
CDR3 DNA: TGTGCCAGCAGTTACTCCATATCTCCCGGGACAGCTGAAGCTTTCTTT
CDR3 protein: CASSYSISPGTAEAFF

CDR3 length: 15
D gene: TRBD2
J gene: TRBJ2-7
V gene: TRBV11-2
clone size: -
CDR3 DNA: TGTGCCAGCAGCTTAGATGCTAGCGGGAGGAACGAGCAGTACTTC
CDR3 protein: CASSLDASGRNEQYF

CDR3 length: 16
D gene: -
J gene: TRBJ2-3
V gene: TRBV28
clone size: -
CDR3 DNA: TGTGCCAGCAGTTTATGGTCTATTCCAAGCACAGATACGCAGTATTTT
CDR3 protein: CASSLWSIPSTDTQYF

CDR3 length: 14
D gene: -
J gene: TRBJ2-1
V gene: TRBV5-1
clone size: -
CDR3 DNA: TGCGCCAGCAGCCCGGAGGGGGCTTGGAATGAGCAGTTCTTC
CDR3 protein: CASSPEGAWNEQFF

CDR3 length: 14
D gene: TRBD1
J gene: TRBJ2-7
V gene: TRBV27
clone size: -
CDR3 DNA: TGTGCCAGCAGTTTAGGACAGGGGGTGGGCGAGCAGTACTTC
CDR3 protein: CASSLGQGVGEQYF

CDR3 length: 16
D gene: TRBD2
J gene: TRBJ2-7
V gene: TRBV5-4
clone size: -
CDR3 DNA: TGTGCCAGCAGCTTAGACTCGGCTAGCGGGGGGTCGGAGCAGTACTTC
CDR3 protein: CASSLDSASGGSEQYF

CDR3 length: 15
D gene: TRBD2
J gene: TRBJ2-7
V gene: TRBV28
clone size: -
CDR3 DNA: TGTGCCAGCAGTGTCTCGAGCGGGGGGGCTTACGAGCAGTACTTC
CDR3 protein: CASSVSSGGAYEQYF

CDR3 length: 14
D gene: TRBD2
J gene: TRBJ2-7
V gene: TRBV28
clone size: -
CDR3 DNA: TGTGCCAGCAGCATACTAGCGGGAGGGGGCGAGCAGTACTTC
CDR3 protein: CASSILAGGGEQYF

CDR3 length: 14
D gene: TRBD1
J gene: TRBJ1-5
V gene: TRBV27
clone size: -
CDR3 DNA: TGTGCCAGCAGCCTGACAGGGGGGAATCAGCCCCAGCATTTT
CDR3 protein: CASSLTGGNQPQHF

CDR3 length: 14
D gene: TRBD2
J gene: TRBJ2-1
V gene: TRBV6-5
clone size: -
CDR3 DNA: TGTGCCAGCAGTTCCCGGGAGGATTACAATGAGCAGTTCTTC
CDR3 protein: CASSSREDYNEQFF

CDR3 length: 13
D gene: -
J gene: TRBJ2-2
V gene: TRBV7-9
clone size: -
CDR3 DNA: TGTGCCAGCAGCTCAGGGTTCACCGGGGAGCTGTTTTTT
CDR3 protein: CASSSGFTGELFF

CDR3 length: 16
D gene: -
J gene: TRBJ2-2
V gene: TRBV6-5
clone size: -
CDR3 DNA: TGTGCCAGCAGTTACTTACAGGAGAGGAACACCGGGGAGCTGTTTTTT
CDR3 protein: CASSYLQERNTGELFF